The clone carrying this T cell receptor beta chain was detected a few times. The CDR3 contains 15 residues. V was shortened by 1 base and J by 3 bases, with 10 bases between the two germline ends. Germline V gene lookup returns CDR1 KGHDR and CDR2 SFDVKD. The sample comes from a study of T cells in Graves' hyperthyroidism and ophthalmopathy. If no ophthalmopathy progression occurred within 18 months, Graves' hyperthyroidism was stable. Researchers amplified the TCR beta CDR3 regions from RNA transcripts. Initially, a first-round RT-PCR of the TCR CDR3 employed the HTBI primer set. One entry per CDR3 protein, called by TCRdb with MiXCR from the multiplex PCR reads. The sample consists of a few hundred thousand distinct CDR3 sequences, around 25% of them appearing once.

This receptor was taken from a man in his fifties with Graves' hyperthyroidism. The rearrangement uses TRBV24-1 and TRBJ2-3; D is uncertain. Input material: blood. The CDR3 DNA reads TGTGCCACCAGTGATTTATCGGCCCAAACAGATACGCAGTATTTT. Its protein product is CATSDLSAQTDTQYF.